What follows are 21 T cell receptor beta chains derived from one specimen sequenced in a study of CD8+CD57+ T cells in acquired aplastic anemia. Selection for sequencing was limited to patients who had shown CD8+CD57+ cell expansion by flow cytometry. TCR beta VDJ and CDR3 were profiled, and genomic DNA was the template. TCRdb ran MiXCR on the reads and lists one entry per CDR3 protein. Of roughly 290,000 distinct CDR3 sequences in the sample, 45% to 65% were seen once. The sequencing input was sorted CD4+, CD8+, or CD8+CD57+ T cells (not recorded which) from PBMCs. These receptors were obtained from a human donor with aplastic anemia.

This chain links TRBV2 with TRBJ1-3; TRBD1 is a possible D gene (6 bases). The V end lost 6 bases, the J end lost 0 bases, and 15 bases lay between the germline ends. The germline gives CDR1 SNHLY, CDR2 FYNNEI. This CDR3 spans 16 amino acids. CDR3 region: CASSVGDRSSGNTIYF. CDR3 in DNA: TGTGCCAGCAGCGTAGGTGACAGGAGCTCTGGAAACACCATATATTTT.

The chain links TRBV29-1 to TRBJ1-3; D unresolved. CDR3 length: 10 amino acids. Trimming cost V 1 base and J 5 bases, with 0 bases left between them. Germline-derived CDR1 and CDR2 are SQVTM and ANQGSEA. CDR3 sequence reads: CSVEGNTIYF. The DNA for the CDR3 is TGCAGCGTTGAAGGAAACACCATATATTTT.

V usage is TRBV5-6 and J usage is TRBJ1-1; D gene uncertain. The germline V and J ends were trimmed by 4 bases and 6 bases, with 13 bases remaining between them. The CDR3 extends over 13 amino acids. Germline V CDR1 and CDR2: SGHDT, YYEEEE. DNA for the CDR3: TGTGCCAGCAGCCGACGGCAGACCTCTGAAGCTTTCTTT. It is translated as CASSRRQTSEAFF.

The V gene is TRBV20-1, the J gene TRBJ1-1, with 8 bases fitting TRBD1. This CDR3 has 11 residues. CDR1 DFQATT and CDR2 SNEGSKA come from the germline V gene (reference sequence). Here the CDR3 reads CRGHRGVEAFF. The CDR3 DNA sequence: TGCAGGGGACACAGGGGGGTAGAAGCTTTCTTT.

The chain combines TRBV29-1 with TRBJ2-7; 8 bases fit TRBD2. Germline V gene data show CDR1 as SQVTM and CDR2 as ANQGSEA. The CDR3 runs 11 residues. DNA for the CDR3: TGCAGTACTAGCGGCTCCTACGAGCAGTACTTC. Translated: CSTSGSYEQYF.

The V gene is TRBV20-1, the J gene TRBJ2-5; possibly TRBD1 for D (6 bases). This CDR3 spans 13 amino acids. CDR1 and CDR2 from the germline V gene are DFQATT and SNEGSKA (reference sequence). V was cut by 0 bases and J by 6 bases, with 11 bases left in between. The CDR3 protein is CSARDLGGQTQYF. CDR3 bases: TGCAGTGCTAGAGATCTAGGGGGACAGACCCAGTACTTC.

The chain is built from TRBV20-1 and TRBJ1-5; D remains unclear. The V gene lost 5 bases and the J gene lost 11 bases, with 13 bases spanning the gap. The CDR3 is made up of 11 amino acids. Looked up from germline, CDR1 is DFQATT and CDR2 is SNEGSKA (reference sequence). The CDR3 nucleotides are TGCAGTGCTGCCCCCGGGGAGACCCAGCATTTT. It specifies CSAAPGETQHF.

The V and J genes are TRBV14 and TRBJ1-6, with no clear D. With 0 bases removed from V and 9 bases from J, the gap between germline ends came to 9 bases. The CDR3 has 14 amino acids. Germline V gene sequence: CDR1 SGHDN, CDR2 FVKESK. In nucleotides, the CDR3 is TGTGCCAGCAGCCAAGACTACCGGGGTTCACCCCTCCACTTT. This encodes CASSQDYRGSPLHF.

This clonotype was seen only a few times. The rearrangement links TRBV20-1 to TRBJ2-7; D possibly corresponds to TRBD1 (5 bases). This CDR3 spans 12 amino acids. Trimming left V 2 bases short and J 4 bases short, with 9 bases between. CDR1 and CDR2 from the germline V gene are DFQATT and SNEGSKA (reference sequence). The CDR3 DNA reads as TGCAGTGCTAGATCAGGGCCATACGAGCAGTACTTC. Translating it yields CSARSGPYEQYF.

This clonotype was counted ten times or more. This chain links TRBV4-1 with TRBJ2-1; D not certain. V was pared by 4 bases and J by 7 bases, with 5 bases between. CDR1 is MGHRA and CDR2 is YSYEKL in the germline V gene. The CDR3 loop spans 11 amino acids. CDR3 amino acids: CASSRGNEQFF. DNA of the CDR3: TGCGCCAGCAGCCGAGGTAATGAGCAGTTCTTC.

Of note for this clonotype: A junction end diverges from the germline sequence, so it may reflect a read error. The CDR3 nucleotides read TGTGCCAGCAGTTACCTCAAAGGGGCGGCCGAGCAGTACTTC. Encoded protein: CASSYLKGAAEQYF. The chain couples TRBV10-2 to TRBJ2-7; a weak D match, TRBD1 (5 bases). The CDR3 is made up of 14 amino acids. CDR1 is WSHSY and CDR2 is SAAADI in the germline V gene.

The chain carries TRBV20-1 and TRBJ2-7; the D gene could be TRBD1 or TRBD2 (7 bases each). The CDR3 is 14 residues long. Germline V lookup: CDR1 DFQATT, CDR2 SNEGSKA (reference sequence). V gave up 3 bases and J gave up 7 bases, with 19 bases separating them. The CDR3 region has the DNA TGCAGTGCTAGTCCCTTACAGGGGAGGGGGGAGCAGTACTTC. This sequence encodes CSASPLQGRGEQYF.

The rearrangement joins TRBV4-2 to TRBJ2-2; a weak D match, TRBD2 (6 bases). In germline, CDR1 is LGHNA, CDR2 YNFKEQ. V was shortened by 3 bases and J by 6 bases, with 20 bases between the two germline ends. CDR3 length: 17 residues. CDR3 sequence (DNA): TGTGCCAGCAGCCAGGCCGGGAGCGGCGATGGCGCCGGGGAGCTGTTTTTT. Translation: CASSQAGSGDGAGELFF.

This clonotype was counted only a few times. CDR3 nucleotide sequence: TGTGCCAGCAGCTTATTTGGGGGAGCGAACACTGAAGCTTTCTTT. It is translated as CASSLFGGANTEAFF. The rearrangement joins TRBV7-3 to TRBJ1-1, with D perhaps matching TRBD1 (5 bases). The CDR3 loop spans 15 amino acids. V lost 2 bases, J lost 1 base, and 11 bases lay in between. The germline gives CDR1 SGHTA, CDR2 FQGTGA.

This clonotype was found once. The chain recombines TRBV5-5 with TRBJ2-7; 8 bases are shared with TRBD1. CDR1 is SGHKS and CDR2 is YYEKEE in the germline V gene (reference sequence). This CDR3 region has 14 residues. J was trimmed by 2 bases and V by 4 bases; bases with no gene match: 5. Here the CDR3 reads CASSVGQAAYEQYF. The CDR3 DNA reads as TGTGCCAGCAGCGTGGGACAGGCCGCCTACGAGCAGTACTTC. The full variable domain, its missing parts supplied by reference TRBV5-5 and TRBJ2-7, is DAGVTQSPTHLIKTRGQQVTLRCSPISGHKSVSWYQQVLGQGPQFIFQYYEKEERGRGNFPDRFSARQFPNYSSELNVNALLLGDSALYLCASSVGQAAYEQYFGPGTRLTVT.

This clonotype was counted at least ten times. The CDR3 sequence: CASSYGQGGYYEQYF. As DNA, the CDR3 is TGTGCCAGCAGCTACGGACAGGGAGGCTACTACGAGCAGTACTTC. This chain joins TRBV5-8 and TRBJ2-7; 8 bases agree with TRBD1. The ends lost 3 bases at V and 3 bases at J; junction bases unmatched: 8. Looked up from germline, CDR1 is SGHTS and CDR2 is YDEGEE. This CDR3 region has 15 residues.

The rearrangement uses TRBV7-8 and TRBJ1-2; D uncertain. V was trimmed by 0 bases and J by 4 bases, leaving 6 bases between them. The germline gives CDR1 SGHVS, CDR2 FQNEAQ. The CDR3 is 13 amino acids. The CDR3 protein is CASSLADLYGYTF. Here the CDR3 DNA reads TGTGCCAGCAGCTTAGCAGACCTCTATGGCTACACCTTC.

This chain links TRBV15 with TRBJ1-1, with 10 bases that match TRBD1. V lost 8 bases, J lost 7 bases, and 7 bases stayed unmatched. Germline CDR1 is LNHNV and CDR2 is YYDKDF (reference sequence). The CDR3 length is 13 residues. The CDR3 nucleotides read TGTGCCACCCGCTGGACAGGGGGAGGTGAAGCTTTCTTT. Residues: CATRWTGGGEAFF. Using reference TRBV15 and TRBJ1-1 for the parts outside the CDR3, the full variable domain is DAMVIQNPRYQVTQFGKPVTLSCSQTLNHNVMYWYQQKSSQAPKLLFHYYDKDFNNEADTPDNFQSRRPNTSFCFLDIRSPGLGDTAMYLCATRWTGGGEAFFGQGTRLTVV.

The chain combines TRBV6-5 with TRBJ1-2, with TRBD1 matching over 9 bases. With 6 bases clipped from V and 7 bases from J, the junction kept 12 bases outside the gene matches. The CDR3 is 15 amino acids. Germline CDR1 and CDR2: MNHEY and SVGAGI. CDR3 residues: CASRPLSQGAGGYTF. The CDR3 coding sequence is TGTGCCAGCAGGCCCCTCTCACAGGGGGCGGGTGGCTACACCTTC.

This clonotype was counted at least ten times. This may be a read error: a much more frequent sequence differs by one nucleotide. The rearrangement links TRBV7-3 to TRBJ2-1; 14 nucleotides agree with TRBD2. Germline trimming cut 1 base from V and 3 bases from J; bases unmatched to any gene: 11. Germline loops: CDR1 SGHTA, CDR2 FQGTGA. The CDR3 sequence is 20 residues long. Written as DNA, the CDR3 is TGTGCCAGCAGCTTAAAAGGACTAGCGGGAGGAGGGGTGAGCTACAATGAGCAGTTCTTC. It specifies CASSLKGLAGGGVSYNEQFF.

In the case of this clonotype: Since the CDR3 does not end with the conserved phenylalanine or tryptophan, this likely comes from a read error. The DNA is omitted, as the CDR3 cannot be located on it reliably, and the CDR3 follows TCRdb's listing. The V call is TRBV7-2, the J call TRBJ2-2; no DNA check was done on the table's D call, TRBD2. The V gene's germline CDR1 is SGHTA and CDR2 FQGNSA. Both ends counted, the CDR3 spans 18 residues. This chain's CDR3 is CASSLVASGTTEHRGAVV.